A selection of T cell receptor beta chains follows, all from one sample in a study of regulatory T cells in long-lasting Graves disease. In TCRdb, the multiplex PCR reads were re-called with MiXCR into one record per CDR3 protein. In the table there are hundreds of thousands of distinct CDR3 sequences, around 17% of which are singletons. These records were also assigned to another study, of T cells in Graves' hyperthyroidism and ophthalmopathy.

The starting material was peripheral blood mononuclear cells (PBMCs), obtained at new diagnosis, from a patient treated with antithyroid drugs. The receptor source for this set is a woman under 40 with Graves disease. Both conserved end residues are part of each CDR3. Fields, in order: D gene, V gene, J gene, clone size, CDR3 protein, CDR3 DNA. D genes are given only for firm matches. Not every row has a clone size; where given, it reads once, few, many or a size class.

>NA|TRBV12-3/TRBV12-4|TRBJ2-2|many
CASSIVGTNTGELFF
TGTGCCAGCAGTATTGTTGGGACGAACACCGGGGAGCTGTTTTTT
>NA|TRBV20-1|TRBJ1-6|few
CSAESLSPNSPLHF
TGCAGTGCTGAGTCCCTTTCCCCGAATTCACCCCTCCACTTT
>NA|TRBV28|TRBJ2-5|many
CASTPWPGTDKQETQYF
TGTGCCAGCACCCCCTGGCCGGGGACCGACAAGCAAGAGACCCAGTACTTC
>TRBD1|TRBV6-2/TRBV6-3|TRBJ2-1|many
CASAISGTGYNEQFF
TGTGCCAGCGCTATCTCCGGGACAGGGTACAATGAGCAGTTCTTC
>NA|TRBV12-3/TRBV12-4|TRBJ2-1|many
CASSLNPPGAYNEQFF
TGTGCCAGCAGCCTTAACCCTCCAGGTGCCTACAATGAGCAGTTCTTC
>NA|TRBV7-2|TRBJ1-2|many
CASGLIRTRGGNYGYTF
TGTGCCAGTGGCTTGATCCGCACGAGGGGGGGGAACTATGGCTACACCTTC
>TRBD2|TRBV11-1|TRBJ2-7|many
CASSLGGGFSTRGYEQYF
TGTGCCAGCAGCTTAGGGGGGGGATTCTCCACCAGAGGCTACGAGCAGTACTTC
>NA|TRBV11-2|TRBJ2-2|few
CASSLEAGTANTGELFF
TGTGCCAGCAGCCTAGAGGCCGGGACGGCGAACACCGGGGAGCTGTTTTTT
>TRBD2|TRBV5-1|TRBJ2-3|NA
CASSPQTSGAVADTQYF
TGCGCCAGCAGCCCGCAGACTAGCGGAGCAGTAGCAGATACGCAGTATTTT
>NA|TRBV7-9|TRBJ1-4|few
CASSAAYATNEKLFF
TGTGCCAGCAGCGCGGCCTATGCAACTAATGAAAAACTGTTTTTT
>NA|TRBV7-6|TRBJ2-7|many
CASSPRAETSYEQYF
TGTGCCAGCAGCCCCCGGGCAGAAACTTCCTACGAGCAGTACTTC
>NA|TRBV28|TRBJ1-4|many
CASSFGSANEKLFF
TGTGCCAGCAGTTTCGGCAGTGCTAATGAAAAACTGTTTTTT
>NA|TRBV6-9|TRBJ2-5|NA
CASSYGDIGETQYF
TGTGCCAGCAGTTACGGGGATATAGGGGAGACCCAGTACTTC
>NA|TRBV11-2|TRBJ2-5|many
CASSFQKTQYF
TGTGCCAGCAGCTTTCAAAAGACCCAGTACTTC
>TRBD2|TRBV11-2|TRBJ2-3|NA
CASSLASTSGSDTQYF
TGTGCCAGCAGCTTAGCCTCGACTAGCGGGAGTGATACGCAGTATTTT
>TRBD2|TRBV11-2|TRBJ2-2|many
CASSSVGGGWTGELFF
TGTGCCAGCAGCTCCGTGGGGGGAGGGTGGACCGGGGAGCTGTTTTTT
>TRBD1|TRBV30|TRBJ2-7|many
CATAGTGFGEQYF
TGTGCCACCGCCGGGACAGGATTTGGGGAGCAGTACTTC
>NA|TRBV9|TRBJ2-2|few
CASSVQGAGELFF
TGTGCCAGCAGCGTACAAGGGGCCGGGGAGCTGTTTTTT
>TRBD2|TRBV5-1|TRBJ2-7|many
CASSRASGLANYEQYF
TGCGCCAGCAGTCGGGCCTCCGGACTAGCAAACTACGAGCAGTACTTC
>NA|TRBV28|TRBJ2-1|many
CASTLLGQSIPEQFF
TGTGCCAGCACCCTCCTAGGACAAAGTATTCCTGAGCAGTTCTTC
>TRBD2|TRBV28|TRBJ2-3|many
CASRLAGGETDTQYF
TGTGCCAGCAGGTTAGCGGGAGGGGAGACAGATACGCAGTATTTT
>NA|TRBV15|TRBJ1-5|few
CATSRKTDSNQPQHF
TGTGCCACCAGCAGAAAGACAGATAGCAATCAGCCCCAGCATTTT
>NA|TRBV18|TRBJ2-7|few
CASSPKGDTYSYEQYF
TGTGCCAGCTCGCCTAAGGGGGACACCTACTCCTACGAGCAGTACTTC
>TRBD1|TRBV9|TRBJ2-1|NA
CASSAYSGQGPRDEQFF
TGTGCCAGCAGCGCCTACTCGGGACAGGGGCCTAGGGATGAGCAGTTCTTC
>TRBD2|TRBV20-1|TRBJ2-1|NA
CSARGRLAGGYNEQFF
TGCAGTGCTAGAGGTAGACTAGCGGGAGGGTACAATGAGCAGTTCTTC
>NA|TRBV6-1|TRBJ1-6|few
CASSEGWAGYSNSPLHF
TGTGCCAGCAGTGAAGGTTGGGCAGGGTACTCTAATTCACCCCTCCACTTT
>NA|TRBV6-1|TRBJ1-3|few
CASSLGAGAGNTIYF
TGTGCCAGCAGCCTAGGGGCAGGGGCTGGAAACACCATATATTTT
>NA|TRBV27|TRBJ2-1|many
CASSLIQGEQFF
TGTGCCAGCAGTTTAATTCAAGGTGAGCAGTTCTTC
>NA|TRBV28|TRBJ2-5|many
CASAAGETQYF
TGTGCCAGCGCGGCCGGGGAGACCCAGTACTTC
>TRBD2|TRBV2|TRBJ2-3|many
CASRTSGASTDTQYF
TGTGCCAGCCGGACTAGCGGGGCTAGCACAGATACGCAGTATTTT
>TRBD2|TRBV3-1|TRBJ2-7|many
CASSQDDTGGPQYF
TGTGCCAGCAGCCAAGACGATACGGGAGGGCCGCAGTACTTC
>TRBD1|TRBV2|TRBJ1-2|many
CASSDYRGTF
TGTGCCAGCAGTGACTACAGGGGCACCTTC
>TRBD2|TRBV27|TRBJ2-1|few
CASSLFSSGSRVEQFF
TGTGCCAGCAGTTTATTCTCTAGCGGGAGTAGGGTTGAGCAGTTCTTC
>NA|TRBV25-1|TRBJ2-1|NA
CASSVFEGAYNEQFF
TGTGCCAGCAGTGTGTTTGAAGGAGCCTACAATGAGCAGTTCTTC
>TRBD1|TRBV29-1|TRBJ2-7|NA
CSGGQGGYEQYF
TGCAGCGGTGGACAGGGGGGCTACGAGCAGTACTTC
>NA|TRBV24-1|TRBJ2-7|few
CATSESGTAHLEQYF
TGTGCCACCAGTGAGTCCGGGACCGCCCATCTCGAGCAGTACTTC
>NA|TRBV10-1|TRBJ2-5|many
CASMGELQETQYF
TGCGCCAGCATGGGAGAGCTACAAGAGACCCAGTACTTC
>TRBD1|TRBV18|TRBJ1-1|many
CASSLAGGTVNTEAFF
TGTGCCAGCTCACTTGCCGGGGGGACAGTGAACACTGAAGCTTTCTTT
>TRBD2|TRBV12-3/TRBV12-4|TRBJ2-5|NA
CASSLAASGQETQYF
TGTGCCAGCAGTTTAGCGGCTAGCGGGCAAGAGACCCAGTACTTC
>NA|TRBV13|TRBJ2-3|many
CASTRARRTDTQYF
TGTGCCAGCACCCGGGCGCGGCGCACAGATACGCAGTATTTT
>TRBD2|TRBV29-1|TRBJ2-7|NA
CSVESGNPASYEQYF
TGCAGCGTTGAAAGCGGGAACCCCGCATCCTACGAGCAGTACTTC
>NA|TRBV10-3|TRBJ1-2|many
CAIRPDRKNYGYTF
TGTGCCATCAGACCCGACAGGAAAAACTATGGCTACACCTTC
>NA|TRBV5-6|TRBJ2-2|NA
CASSLIVTFSGNTRELFF
TGTGCCAGCAGCTTGATCGTTACTTTTTCAGGGAACACCCGGGAGCTGTTTTTT
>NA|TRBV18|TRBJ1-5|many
CASSPAVNSNQPQHF
TGTGCCAGCTCACCGGCTGTAAATAGCAATCAGCCCCAGCATTTT
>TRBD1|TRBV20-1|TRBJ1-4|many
CSADSGTAIEKLFF
TGCAGTGCCGACTCCGGGACAGCTATTGAAAAACTGTTTTTT
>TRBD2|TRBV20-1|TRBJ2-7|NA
CSAPLLGGGGQYF
TGCAGTGCTCCCCTGCTTGGGGGGGGGGGGCAGTACTTC